The sequence of this TCR beta chain was determined in a study of regulatory T cells in long-lasting Graves disease. Study outcomes and limitations: Persistent disease preferred TRBV28, TRBJ1-2 and TRBJ2-5; new disease, TRBV20-1 and TRBJ2-1. Newly diagnosed patients shared about a thousand public clonotypes; persistent patients shared a few thousand.

Arm-PCR of CDR3 regions and iRepertoire HTBI primers were the basis on which TCR beta libraries were built. How the authors handled the data: Segment identification across samples yielded 50 to 80 TRBV and some 13 TRBJ segments. TCRdb processed the multiplex PCR reads anew with MiXCR; each CDR3 protein has one entry. Clone size and V and J calls follow TCRdb, not the original study. Among roughly 400,000 distinct CDR3 sequences listed, around 21% were seen once. Time point denoted: persistent/refractory GD, antithyroid drugs over 5 years with positive TRAb. PBMCs were the source of the RNA used for TCR sequencing. With regard to this clonotype: Its specificity is not known.

CDR1 is SQVTM and CDR2 is ANQGSEA in the germline V gene. Deletions cut 0 bases from V and 3 bases from J, with 5 bases between. This CDR3 comprises 12 residues. Sequences were derived from peripheral blood mononuclear cells (PBMCs), sampled when the disease was refractory, from a patient treated with antithyroid drugs. The origin of this receptor is a female donor with Graves disease. The chain combines TRBV29-1 with TRBJ2-5, with D possibly being TRBD1 (5 bases). CDR3 region: CSVEDREETQYF. CDR3 DNA sequence: TGCAGCGTTGAAGACAGGGAAGAGACCCAGTACTTC.